The clone carrying this TCR beta chain has only one observation. These data originate in a study of blood T cell repertoires in COVID-19. Background on the study: Whether acute or convalescent, the COVID-19 samples came from the United States, Italy and Spain. The analysed material was cDNA or gDNA that came from T cells, B-cell-depleted T cells, or PBMCs.

CDR3 size: 12 residues. Germline V gene data show CDR1 as MDHEN and CDR2 as SYDVKM. V was shortened by 10 bases and J by 8 bases, with 17 bases between the two germline ends. Original handling: Amplification of reference gene primers was used by the study to estimate nucleated cell counts. Sequenced by immunoSEQ multiplex PCR; TCRdb stores in-frame clones only, minus some. V, J and clone size were drawn from that table, and D and trimming were deduced from the DNA. Among about 170,000 clones listed, 88% were seen once. The source of this sequence is a man between 45 and 60 years old who had recovered from COVID-19. The rearrangement links TRBV28 to TRBJ1-2, with TRBD1 as a possible D gene (5 bases). The sequencing sample was made of peripheral blood. CDR3 region: CAIITGQKGYTF. The DNA for the CDR3 is TGTGCCATCATTACAGGACAAAAGGGCTACACCTTC.